This T cell receptor (beta chain) was sequenced during a study of blood T cell repertoires in COVID-19. Living in 24 US areas, the participants were between 18 and 89 years of age. Germline V gene data show CDR1 as SGHNT and CDR2 as YYREEE (reference sequence). This CDR3 is 14 amino acids long. With 3 bases removed from V and 7 bases from J, the gap between germline ends came to 16 bases. The assay was immunoSEQ multiplex PCR, and TCRdb's table has in-frame clones only and misses some. In the table there are 200,000 to 300,000 clones, more than 70% of which are singletons. Sequenced material: PBMCs or T cells enriched from blood (not recorded which). The receptor's source is a middle-aged woman with acute COVID-19. This chain uses TRBV5-4 with TRBJ1-1; D is possibly TRBD1 (6 bases). The DNA of the CDR3 is TGTGCCAGCAGCTGGGGAGGGGGGCGTGTTGAAGCTTTCTTT. Translating it yields CASSWGGGRVEAFF.